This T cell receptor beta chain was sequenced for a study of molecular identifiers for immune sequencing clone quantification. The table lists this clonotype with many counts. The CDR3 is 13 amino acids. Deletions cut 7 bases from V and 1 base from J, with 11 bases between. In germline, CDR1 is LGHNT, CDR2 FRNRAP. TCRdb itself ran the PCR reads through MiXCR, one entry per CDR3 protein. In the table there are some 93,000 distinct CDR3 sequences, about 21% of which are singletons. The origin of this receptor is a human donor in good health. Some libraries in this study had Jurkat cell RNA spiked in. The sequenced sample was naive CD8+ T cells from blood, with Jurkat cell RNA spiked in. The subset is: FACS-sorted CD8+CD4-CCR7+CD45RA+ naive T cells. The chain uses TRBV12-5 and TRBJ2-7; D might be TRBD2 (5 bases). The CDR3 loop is CASVAGSSYEQYF. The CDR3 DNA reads TGTGCTAGTGTCGCGGGCAGTTCCTACGAGCAGTACTTC. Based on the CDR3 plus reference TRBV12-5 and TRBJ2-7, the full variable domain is DARVTQTPRHKVTEMGQEVTMRCQPILGHNTVFWYRQTMMQGLELLAYFRNRAPLDDSGMPKDRFSAEMPDATLATLKIQPSEPRDSAVYFCASVAGSSYEQYFGPGTRLTVT.